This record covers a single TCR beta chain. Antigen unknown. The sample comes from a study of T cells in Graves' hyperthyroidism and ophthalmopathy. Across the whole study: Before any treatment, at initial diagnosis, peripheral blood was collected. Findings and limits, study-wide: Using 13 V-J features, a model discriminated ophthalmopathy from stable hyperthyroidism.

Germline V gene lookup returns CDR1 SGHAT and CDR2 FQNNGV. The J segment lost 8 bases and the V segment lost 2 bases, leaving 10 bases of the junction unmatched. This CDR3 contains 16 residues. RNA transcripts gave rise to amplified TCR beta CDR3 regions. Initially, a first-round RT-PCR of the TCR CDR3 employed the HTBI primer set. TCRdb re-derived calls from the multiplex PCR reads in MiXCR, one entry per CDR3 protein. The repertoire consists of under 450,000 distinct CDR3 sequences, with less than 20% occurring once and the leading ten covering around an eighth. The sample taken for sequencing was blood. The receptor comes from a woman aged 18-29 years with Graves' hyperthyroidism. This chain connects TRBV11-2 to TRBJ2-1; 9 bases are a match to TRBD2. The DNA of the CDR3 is TGTGCCAGCAGCTTATTGGGCGGGAGGGCCGGATATGAGCAGTTCTTC. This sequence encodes CASSLLGGRAGYEQFF.